The entry that follows covers one T cell receptor beta chain sequence. TCRdb re-called the 5' RACE reads through MiXCR, storing one row per CDR3 protein. The sample yields about 6,200 distinct CDR3 sequences, around 60% seen once. Germline V gene sequence: CDR1 DFQATT, CDR2 SNEGSKA (reference sequence). V lost 0 bases and J lost 2, with 7 bases in between. The CDR3 runs 13 residues. The TCR sequence derives from a female donor with breast cancer. The V call is TRBV20-1, the J call TRBJ1-2, with a tentative D call TRBD1 (6 bases). What was sequenced was naive CD4+ T cells sorted from blood. Subset indicated: naive CD4+ T cells, CD4+CD45RA+CD25-. The CDR3, as DNA: TGCAGTGCTAGAGATCAGGGGAACTATGGCTACACCTTC. This gives the protein CSARDQGNYGYTF.